Listed below are T cell receptor beta chains from one sample, sequenced in a study of T cells in localized non-small cell lung cancer. Sequenced by immunoSEQ multiplex PCR; TCRdb stores in-frame clones only, minus some. The table shows around 10,000 clones, with roughly half occurring only once. Source: lymph node tissue, taken before any cancer treatment. The receptors were gathered from a woman aged 40-70 years with stage II squamous cell lung carcinoma. Both conserved end residues are part of each CDR3. Fields, in order: V gene, clone size, J gene, CDR3 protein. Clone size is given for some rows only: seen once, a few or many times, or a class if the clone is expanded.

TRBV28	NA	TRBJ1-5	CASSSDSYSNQPQHF
TRBV18	NA	TRBJ1-2	CASSPDSRPGGYTF
TRBV6-8	NA	TRBJ2-1	CAISPPARPEEQFF
TRBV29-1	NA	TRBJ1-2	CSVDRGQGDGYTF
TRBV5-1	once	TRBJ1-2	CASSLAGQTYGYTF
TRBV14	NA	TRBJ2-7	CASSRGTGAYEQYF
TRBV6-8	few	TRBJ1-5	CASLLWKTNQPQHF
TRBV19	NA	TRBJ1-2	CASSIDHGGYTF
TRBV19	once	TRBJ1-2	CASSQGVRGRAYGYTF
TRBV28	NA	TRBJ2-3	CAIKDLYSTDTQYF
TRBV28	NA	TRBJ2-7	CASSPLGGKIYEQYF
TRBV14	NA	TRBJ2-2	CASSGTVNTGELFF